The 27 T cell receptor beta chains reported below all come from one sample, sequenced in a study of blood T cells in healthy people across ages (dated by TCRdb to between 2015 and 2016). The library was produced with 5' RACE. The sequencer listed for this sample is Illumina HiSeq 2500. The second PCR ran for about 7 to 11 cycles and used a J-beta primer mix along with a sample-barcoded 5' primer. TCRdb ran its own pipeline on the public reads, namely fastp trimming at Q25 and MiXCR clone calling, and kept in-frame beta chains. Under each unique CDR3 protein, matching rows form one entry showing the most common genes and DNA. This sample is represented by 250,000 to 300,000 distinct CDR3 sequences; 27% of them were singletons. The top ten constitute 29% of the sample. Sequenced: blood. These receptors were taken from an older woman in good health.

In this sample, this clonotype turned up many times. The CDR3 region is CASSNPTQGYRYEQYF. The CDR3 DNA reads TGTGCCAGCAGCAATCCTACACAGGGGTATCGCTACGAGCAGTACTTC. V gene TRBV21-1 combines with J gene TRBJ2-7; TRBD1, the table's D call, was not compared with the DNA. TRBV21-1 is labeled a pseudogene. This CDR3 contains 16 residues.

The chain couples TRBV7-9 to TRBJ2-3; tentative D call: TRBD2 (5 bases). Germline CDR1 and CDR2: SEHNR and FQNEAQ (reference sequence). Trimming took off 0 bases at V and 9 bases at J, with 10 bases between the two ends. There are 13 residues in the CDR3. CDR3 loop: CASSLAASGTQYF. The CDR3 DNA sequence: TGTGCCAGCAGCTTAGCGGCCTCGGGGACGCAGTATTTT.

This clonotype showed up just a few times. Sequence at one end of the junction differs from germline and may be a read error. The chain uses TRBV5-5 and TRBJ2-1, with TRBD2 identical over 8 bases. Germline V CDR1 and CDR2: SGHKS, YYEKEE (reference sequence). This CDR3 contains 13 residues. In DNA form, the CDR3 reads TGTGCCAGCAGCTTGGAAACGAGGACTAGCCCTATCTTC. Protein product: CASSLETRTSPIF.

CDR3 nucleotides: TGCGCCAGCAGTGCCGACGGGGTGAGCTCCTACGAGCAGTACTTC. This sequence encodes CASSADGVSSYEQYF. The chain recombines TRBV10-2 with TRBJ2-5, with a tentative D call TRBD2 (5 bases). The DNA end favors TRBJ2-7, so the J call may be wrong. The CDR3 runs 15 residues. Germline lookup yields CDR1 WSHSY and CDR2 SAAADI.

There are a few counts of this clonotype. This rearrangement joins TRBV20-1 to TRBJ1-4; D call uncertain. Germline V gives CDR1 DFQATT, CDR2 SNEGSKA (reference sequence). The CDR3 runs 15 residues. V was clipped by 8 bases and J by 0 bases, with 16 bases between them. CDR3 DNA sequence: TGCAGTCCCCTGGTGGCGGATGCAACTAATGAAAAACTGTTTTTT. This encodes CSPLVADATNEKLFF.

This clonotype was recorded at least ten times. The chain has TRBV27 and TRBJ1-2, with no clear D. V lost 5 bases and J 7 bases, leaving 17 bases between the germline ends. Germline V gene sequence: CDR1 MNHEY, CDR2 SMNVEV (reference sequence). This CDR3 has 14 residues. The DNA of the CDR3 is TGTGCCAGCAGTCCTCGTACATCTCCAGGTGGCTACACCTTC. Amino acid sequence: CASSPRTSPGGYTF.

This clonotype was counted a few times. J is TRBJ2-1 and V is TRBV7-9, with D unclear. V was shortened by 2 bases and J by 3 bases, with 8 bases between the two germline ends. CDR3 length equals 14 residues. Germline values: CDR1 SEHNR, CDR2 FQNEAQ (reference sequence). As DNA, the CDR3 is TGTGCCAGCAGCTTAACTGGAAACTACAATGAGCAGTTCTTC. This codes for CASSLTGNYNEQFF.

This clonotype has just a few counts. This chain connects TRBV2 to TRBJ2-5; D call uncertain. CDR1 SNHLY and CDR2 FYNNEI come from the germline V gene. V dropped 5 bases and J dropped 11 bases, with 12 bases sitting between them. This CDR3 has 11 amino acids. The CDR3 region is CASSTNGKQYF. DNA for the CDR3: TGTGCCAGCAGTACCAATGGAAAGCAGTACTTC. The full variable domain, with the rest looked up from reference TRBV2 and TRBJ2-5, is EPEVTQTPSHQVTQMGQEVILRCVPISNHLYFYWYRQILGQKVEFLVSFYNNEISEKSEIFDDQFSVERPDGSNFTLKIRSTKLEDSAMYFCASSTNGKQYFGPGTRLLVL.

The chain couples TRBV29-1 to TRBJ2-1, with 9 nucleotides matching TRBD1. V was pared by 7 bases and J by 6 bases, with 13 bases of the junction left unmatched. CDR3 length: 15 residues. Germline CDR1 and CDR2: SQVTM and ANQGSEA. DNA for the CDR3: TGCAGCGCTCAAGAACCGGGACAGGGTAGCAATGAGCAGTTCTTC. Residues: CSAQEPGQGSNEQFF.

The chain uses TRBV28 and TRBJ2-6, with 8 bases fitting TRBD1. This CDR3 is built from 19 residues. CDR1 is MDHEN, CDR2 SYDVKM, per germline. J gave up 4 bases and V 3 bases, and 14 bases lay outside the gene matches. CDR3 region: CASSFGAHRGAQGANVLTF. In DNA form, the CDR3 reads TGTGCCAGCAGTTTCGGCGCACACAGGGGGGCGCAAGGGGCCAACGTCCTGACTTTC.

The sample holds a few counts of this clonotype. The chain uses TRBV20-1 and TRBJ2-1, with 10 bases matching TRBD2. Per the germline V gene, CDR1 is DFQATT and CDR2 is SNEGSKA (reference sequence). V lost 8 bases and J lost 5; bases outside the gene matches: 9. CDR3 length: 14 amino acids. The CDR3 nucleotides are TGCAGTCCACGAGCGGGAGGGCTCCACAATGAGCAGTTCTTC. It specifies CSPRAGGLHNEQFF.

The rearrangement joins TRBV11-2 to TRBJ2-4, with no clear D. Trimming shortened V by 1 base and J by 8 bases, and 12 bases separated the two germline ends. This CDR3 has 14 amino acids. Germline V lookup: CDR1 SGHAT, CDR2 FQNNGV. CDR3 amino acids: CASSLVARAYIQYF. Here the CDR3 DNA reads TGTGCCAGCAGCTTAGTCGCCCGGGCATACATTCAGTACTTC.

The J gene is TRBJ1-1, the V gene TRBV3-1; D not resolved. Trimming removed 1 base at V and 1 base at J, with 10 bases between. Germline assignment: CDR1 LGHDT and CDR2 YNNKEL (reference sequence). The CDR3 length is 15 residues. The CDR3 sequence: CASSQVFGTNTEAFF. The DNA of the CDR3 is TGTGCCAGCAGCCAAGTATTTGGTACGAACACTGAAGCTTTCTTT.

At least ten counts were recorded for this clonotype. The chain joins TRBV7-2 to TRBJ2-5, with TRBD1 matching 9 bases. The end of the DNA is better explained by TRBJ2-7, so the J call may be wrong. Germline CDR1 is SGHTA and CDR2 is FQGNSA. This CDR3 has 14 amino acids. Written as DNA, the CDR3 is TGTGCCAGCAGCTTAGACAGGGGGCAATACGAGCAGTACTTC. Translating gives CASSLDRGQYEQYF.

The chain carries TRBV7-2 and TRBJ2-7, with 12 bases lining up with TRBD2. Germline V gene data show CDR1 as SGHTA and CDR2 as FQGNSA. This CDR3 spans 15 amino acids. Unmatched junction bases numbered 0, after V lost 0 bases and J lost 3 bases. The CDR3 DNA follows: TGTGCCAGCAGCTTAGCGACTAGCGGGAGCTACGAGCAGTACTTC. As protein: CASSLATSGSYEQYF.

This clonotype has a count of ten or more. This rearrangement joins TRBV28 to TRBJ1-5; 7 nucleotides align to TRBD1. Germline V lookup: CDR1 MDHEN, CDR2 SYDVKM. Trimming took 3 bases from V and 4 from J; bases not matched to a gene: 6. The CDR3 consists of 15 residues. In nucleotides, the CDR3 is TGTGCCAGCAGTTTCCCGGGACAGAGTAATCAGCCCCAGCATTTT. The encoded protein is CASSFPGQSNQPQHF.

This chain joins TRBV28 and TRBJ2-4; a possible D gene is TRBD2 (6 bases). The V end lost 6 bases, the J end lost 7 bases, and 13 bases lay between the germline ends. The CDR3 runs to 13 residues. The germline V gene encodes CDR1 MDHEN and CDR2 SYDVKM. The CDR3 spells CASREGIENIQYF. For the CDR3, the DNA is TGTGCCAGCAGGGAGGGTATTGAGAACATTCAGTACTTC.

This clonotype has a handful of counts. The V and J genes are TRBV5-1 and TRBJ2-3, with D perhaps TRBD1 or TRBD2 (7 bases each). V gave up 5 bases and J gave up 4 bases, with 14 bases separating them. The length of the CDR3 is 14 residues. CDR1 is SGHRS and CDR2 is YFSETQ in the germline V gene. CDR3 bases: TGCGCCAGCAGAAGACAGGGAGGGGCAGATACGCAGTATTTT. Protein sequence: CASRRQGGADTQYF.

This clonotype was seen a few times. V and J are TRBV6-6 and TRBJ2-2; TRBD1 is a possible D gene (5 bases). The CDR3 has 15 residues. CDR1 and CDR2 (germline): MNHNY, SVGAGI (reference sequence). The V and J ends lost 5 bases and 3 bases respectively, with 13 bases between them. The CDR3 reads CASSPPGLDTGELFF. In nucleotides, the CDR3 is TGTGCCAGCAGTCCCCCAGGGTTGGACACCGGGGAGCTGTTTTTT.

The chain couples TRBV5-1 to TRBJ1-2, with 8 bases that match TRBD1. After removal of 4 bases from V and 2 bases from J, the junction contained 7 bases not matched to a gene. The CDR3 is made up of 15 amino acids. Germline CDR1 and CDR2: SGHRS and YFSETQ. Written as DNA, the CDR3 is TGCGCCAGCAGCCCTACGACAGGGGCCAACTATGGCTACACCTTC. Translating it yields CASSPTTGANYGYTF.

This clonotype was observed many times. This chain uses TRBV29-1 with TRBJ2-3; 7 nucleotides agree with TRBD1. Germline CDR1 reads SQVTM; CDR2 reads ANQGSEA. The CDR3 loop spans 12 amino acids. CDR3 in DNA: TGCACCTTCGACAGGGCCCTAGATACGCAGTATTTT. It codes for CTFDRALDTQYF.

V usage is TRBV20-1 and J usage is TRBJ1-2, with D possibly being TRBD1 (6 bases). CDR1 is DFQATT and CDR2 is SNEGSKA in the germline V gene (reference sequence). The CDR3 length is 12 residues. As DNA, the CDR3 is TGCAGCCCGAGGGGGACGAACTATGGCTACACCTTC. As protein: CSPRGTNYGYTF.

The chain links TRBV7-2 to TRBJ2-5; no firm D call. Deletions cut 5 bases from V and 3 bases from J, with 10 bases between. Germline CDR1 and CDR2: SGHTA and FQGNSA. CDR3 length equals 13 residues. As DNA, the CDR3 is TGTGCCAGCAGCACCACCTTGAAAGAGACCCAGTACTTC. This codes for CASSTTLKETQYF. The full variable domain, completed using reference TRBV7-2 and TRBJ2-5, is GAGVSQSPSNKVTEKGKDVELRCDPISGHTALYWYRQSLGQGLEFLIYFQGNSAPDKSGLPSDRFSAERTGGSVSTLTIQRTQQEDSAVYLCASSTTLKETQYFGPGTRLLVL.

At least ten counts were recorded for this clonotype. This CDR3 reads CSAKPGPNIQYF. DNA for the CDR3: TGCAGTGCCAAACCGGGACCGAACATTCAGTACTTC. The V call is TRBV20-1, the J call TRBJ2-4, with D possibly called TRBD1 or TRBD2 (5 bases each). With 6 bases removed from V and 7 bases from J, the gap between germline ends came to 13 bases. Germline V gene sequence: CDR1 DFQATT, CDR2 SNEGSKA (reference sequence). The CDR3 totals 12 residues.

This clonotype was recorded a few times. This chain uses TRBV25-1 with TRBJ2-5; a possible D gene is TRBD1 (5 bases). The J call may be faulty, since TRBJ2-1 better matches the DNA end. CDR3 length: 13 residues. Germline V gene sequence: CDR1 MGHDK, CDR2 SYGVNS. Here the CDR3 DNA reads TGTGCCAGCATTGGTCAGGGAAGGAGTGAGCAGTTCTTC. Its translation is CASIGQGRSEQFF.

This chain joins TRBV20-1 and TRBJ2-5; 13 nucleotides match TRBD2. J was trimmed by 4 bases and V by 1 base; bases with no gene match: 9. CDR1 and CDR2 from the germline V gene are DFQATT and SNEGSKA (reference sequence). This CDR3 has 17 amino acids. The CDR3 loop is CSARGRTSGGPRETQYF. In DNA, the CDR3 is TGCAGTGCTAGAGGCCGGACTAGCGGGGGACCAAGAGAGACCCAGTACTTC.

J is TRBJ2-3 and V is TRBV20-1; D is perhaps TRBD2 (6 bases). The V end was cut by 0 bases, the J end by 1 base, with 11 bases between. CDR3 length: 15 amino acids. The germline CDR1 and CDR2 sequences are DFQATT and SNEGSKA (reference sequence). CDR3 amino acids: CSARDRGGGTDTQYF. For the CDR3, the DNA is TGCAGTGCTAGAGATCGGGGCGGGGGCACAGATACGCAGTATTTT.